This is a list of T cell receptor beta chains from one sample in a study of shared clonotypes between healthy human individuals. Using immunoSEQ multiplex PCR, the repertoire was profiled, and TCRdb retains in-frame clones only, with some absent. The profile shows roughly 500,000 clones, 76% of them singletons. Sequenced material: PBMCs. These receptors were taken from a woman between 40 and 50 years old in good health. Some clones in this sample may be carry-over from other donors' samples. Each CDR3 is given with its conserved first and last residue. A D gene is named only where the DNA matches it firmly. Size values are once, few and many counts, or a class for expanded clones, and some rows have none.

NA | NA | TRBJ2-7 | TRBV2 | CASSGHDEQYF | TGTGCCAGCAGCGGCCACGACGAGCAGTACTTC
once | NA | TRBJ2-1 | TRBV10-3 | CAISGRDSKYNEQFF | TGTGCCATCAGTGGCCGGGACTCAAAGTACAATGAGCAGTTCTTC
NA | NA | TRBJ2-7 | TRBV7-9 | CASTYNEGFRPYEQYF | TGTGCCAGCACCTACAACGAGGGTTTCCGACCCTACGAGCAGTACTTC
once | NA | TRBJ1-1 | TRBV6-5 | CASSYNTGRTEAFF | TGTGCCAGCAGTTACAACACAGGGCGCACTGAAGCTTTCTTT
NA | NA | TRBJ1-5 | TRBV6-1 | CASSELGGARQPQHF | TGTGCCAGCAGTGAACTGGGAGGGGCCCGTCAGCCCCAGCATTTT
many | TRBD1 | TRBJ2-3 | TRBV29-1 | CSARQGGTDTQYF | TGCAGCGCAAGACAGGGGGGCACAGATACGCAGTATTTT
NA | TRBD1 | TRBJ1-2 | TRBV5-8 | CASSLKGQGYYGYTF | TGTGCCAGCAGCTTGAAGGGACAGGGGTACTATGGCTACACCTTC
NA | TRBD2 | TRBJ2-2 | TRBV7-2 | CASSRLAGGRTGELFF | TGTGCCAGCAGCCGTCTAGCGGGAGGGCGAACCGGGGAGCTGTTTTTT
NA | NA | TRBJ2-3 | TRBV7-6 | CASSRRQGTDTQYF | TGTGCCAGCAGCCGAAGACAGGGCACAGATACGCAGTATTTT
once | TRBD1 | TRBJ2-7 | TRBV29-1 | CSVTGQGAEQYF | TGCAGCGTGACGGGACAGGGAGCCGAGCAGTACTTC
few | NA | TRBJ2-6 | TRBV14 | CASSQDNLDVLTF | TGTGCCAGCAGCCAAGATAATTTAGACGTCCTGACTTTC
few | NA | TRBJ1-2 | TRBV7-9 | CASSVGTANYGYTF | TGTGCCAGCAGCGTCGGGACGGCTAACTATGGCTACACCTTC
few | NA | TRBJ2-1 | TRBV28 | CASTMTGGGGYNEQFF | TGTGCCAGCACCATGACTGGGGGAGGGGGGTACAATGAGCAGTTCTTC
few | TRBD1 | TRBJ1-4 | TRBV18 | CASSPPGTGGEKLFF | TGTGCCAGCTCACCACCCGGGACAGGGGGTGAAAAACTGTTTTTT
NA | TRBD2 | TRBJ2-5 | TRBV30 | CAWTHGGARLAQYF | TGTGCCTGGACCCACGGGGGGGCTCGGTTGGCCCAGTACTTC
NA | NA | TRBJ1-4 | TRBV7-9 | CASRRPGENEKLFF | TGTGCCAGCAGACGCCCGGGGGAGAATGAAAAACTGTTTTTT
NA | NA | TRBJ1-3 | TRBV9 | CASSVDVGNTIYF | TGTGCCAGCAGCGTAGACGTGGGAAACACCATATATTTT
NA | NA | TRBJ1-1 | TRBV13 | CASSLGGYEAFF | TGTGCCAGCAGCTTAGGTGGGTATGAAGCTTTCTTT
NA | NA | TRBJ2-3 | TRBV5-5 | CASSLRRRGTDTQYF | TGTGCCAGCAGCTTGCGCCGGAGGGGCACAGATACGCAGTATTTT
NA | TRBD1 | TRBJ2-3 | TRBV10-2 | CASSEPDRGGTDTQYF | TGCGCCAGCAGTGAGCCGGACAGGGGGGGCACAGATACGCAGTATTTT
once | NA | TRBJ2-7 | TRBV5-1 | CASSRTPSELSYEQYF | TGCGCCAGCAGCCGGACCCCTAGCGAACTCTCCTACGAGCAGTACTTC
NA | NA | TRBJ2-7 | TRBV29-1 | CSVLAPSSYEQYF | TGCAGCGTTCTAGCGCCTAGCTCCTACGAGCAGTACTTC
NA | NA | TRBJ1-1 | TRBV30 | CAWSVNTAPEAFF | TGTGCCTGGAGTGTAAACACGGCTCCTGAAGCTTTCTTT
NA | NA | TRBJ1-3 | TRBV2 | CASSEAGQGGTIYF | TGTGCCAGCAGTGAAGCGGGTCAGGGTGGCACCATATATTTT
NA | TRBD2 | TRBJ2-5 | TRBV5-1 | CASRRTSGEQETQYF | TGCGCCAGCCGGAGGACTAGCGGAGAACAAGAGACCCAGTACTTC
NA | TRBD2 | TRBJ2-1 | TRBV30 | CAWSVRLGLAGVNEQFF | TGTGCCTGGAGTGTACGGTTGGGACTAGCGGGAGTCAATGAGCAGTTCTTC
NA | NA | TRBJ1-2 | TRBV18 | CASSPGLSGGYTF | TGTGCCAGCTCCCCAGGACTCTCTGGTGGCTACACCTTC
NA | NA | TRBJ2-5 | TRBV11-2 | CASSPRRGGQGRTQYF | TGTGCCAGCAGCCCCCGGCGGGGGGGACAGGGTCGGACCCAGTACTTC
few | NA | TRBJ1-1 | TRBV7-7 | CASSLQYGTEAFF | TGTGCCAGCAGCTTACAGTACGGTACTGAAGCTTTCTTT
NA | NA | TRBJ2-7 | TRBV10-3 | CAISGGGRPSYEQYF | TGTGCCATCAGTGGAGGGGGACGGCCTTCCTACGAGCAGTACTTC
NA | TRBD2 | TRBJ2-1 | TRBV30 | CAWSVSSGRGAYNEQFF | TGTGCCTGGAGTGTTTCTAGCGGGAGGGGCGCCTACAATGAGCAGTTCTTC
NA | NA | TRBJ2-5 | TRBV2 | CASPPPATGTMETQYF | TGTGCCAGCCCCCCCCCGGCCACAGGGACAATGGAGACCCAGTACTTC
NA | TRBD2 | TRBJ2-5 | TRBV5-1 | CASSPPGLEETQYF | TGCGCCAGCAGTCCACCGGGACTAGAGGAGACCCAGTACTTC
NA | NA | TRBJ2-7 | TRBV10-3 | CAIRAGTNEQYF | TGTGCCATCAGGGCAGGGACGAACGAGCAGTACTTC
NA | TRBD2 | TRBJ2-7 | TRBV7-2 | CASSPRAGLAGFSYEQYF | TGTGCCAGCAGCCCCCGCGCCGGACTAGCGGGCTTCTCCTACGAGCAGTACTTC
NA | NA | TRBJ1-2 | TRBV9 | CASSVVPGEAYGYTF | TGTGCCAGCAGCGTAGTACCAGGGGAGGCCTATGGCTACACCTTC
NA | NA | TRBJ2-5 | TRBV5-1 | CASSLDTQETQYF | TGCGCCAGCAGCTTGGACACTCAAGAGACCCAGTACTTC
few | NA | TRBJ2-1 | TRBV18 | CASSPPLGWEQFF | TGTGCCAGCTCACCACCGCTAGGCTGGGAGCAGTTCTTC
NA | NA | TRBJ1-5 | TRBV6-5 | CASSYHIDQPQHF | TGTGCCAGCAGTTACCACATCGATCAGCCCCAGCATTTT
NA | TRBD1 | TRBJ2-7 | TRBV2 | CASHRGPGEQYF | TGTGCCAGCCACAGGGGGCCGGGTGAGCAGTACTTC
NA | TRBD2 | TRBJ2-7 | TRBV5-1 | CASSLGPAGGSYEQYF | TGCGCCAGCAGCTTGGGCCCAGCGGGAGGCTCCTACGAGCAGTACTTC
many | TRBD1 | TRBJ1-6 | TRBV28 | CASSLPGGSPLHF | TGTGCCAGCAGTTTACCAGGGGGTTCACCCCTCCACTTT
NA | NA | TRBJ1-2 | TRBV21-1 | CAINSRWGARYGYTF | TGTGCCATCAACTCTCGGTGGGGGGCCAGGTATGGCTACACCTTC
NA | NA | TRBJ2-2 | TRBV7-3 | CASSPYKGQGGELFF | TGTGCCAGCAGCCCTTATAAGGGGCAGGGCGGGGAGCTGTTTTTT
NA | NA | TRBJ2-3 | TRBV30 | CAWSARVADTQYF | TGTGCCTGGAGTGCCAGGGTCGCAGATACGCAGTATTTT
NA | NA | TRBJ2-3 | TRBV15 | CATSSGGFETDTQYF | TGTGCCACCAGCAGTGGGGGGTTCGAAACAGATACGCAGTATTTT
NA | NA | TRBJ2-3 | TRBV27 | CASSFYLASTDTQYF | TGTGCCAGCAGTTTTTACCTTGCAAGCACAGATACGCAGTATTTT
NA | TRBD1 | TRBJ2-7 | TRBV6-5 | CASRSGQGTIHEQYF | TGTGCCAGCAGGTCAGGACAGGGTACGATCCACGAGCAGTACTTC